This TCR beta chain was recorded in a study of OX40 agonist ivuxolimab in advanced cancers. Background on the study: Dosing consisted of intravenous ivuxolimab at 0.01 to 10 mg/kg every 2 weeks.

The germline V gene has CDR1 SGHTA and CDR2 FQGNSA. V gave up 1 base and J gave up 2 bases; unmatched junction bases: 3. This CDR3 is built from 15 residues. Using immunoSEQ multiplex PCR, the repertoire was profiled, and TCRdb retains in-frame clones only, with some absent. The repertoire includes 55,000 to 65,000 clones, approximately 91% of them detected once, and less than 0.85% sits in the top ten. This clone was counted only a few times. This sequence was found in an adult with an advanced solid tumor such as melanoma, head and neck, liver or kidney cancer. The sequencing used CD4+ or CD8+ T cells sorted from blood, collected in a trial of the OX40 agonist ivuxolimab. V gene TRBV7-2 combines with J gene TRBJ2-3; 7 bases line up with TRBD2. The CDR3 DNA reads TGTGCCAGCAGCTTAGAGAGCGGGGCCACAGATACGCAGTATTTT. Amino acid sequence: CASSLESGATDTQYF.